Described below is a single T cell receptor beta chain sequence and its context. The observed sequence ends 3 residues before the CDR3 terminus, with the missing tail filled in from the germline J gene. Some clones are missing from TCRdb's copy, which holds only in-frame ones; the method was immunoSEQ multiplex PCR. The sample table sets out about 46,000 clones. The data originate from a study of T cells in women clearing cervical HPV infection. The CDR3 contains 15 residues. V shed 6 bases and J shed 2 bases, with 15 bases lying between them. Per germline, CDR1 LNHDA and CDR2 SQIVND (reference sequence).

The chain has TRBV19 and TRBJ2-3; D is unclear. The TCR originated in a woman aged 18 to 75 with a cervical HPV16 infection that either progressed to CIN3+ or cleared (not recorded which). Input material: blood buffy coat. CDR3 amino acids: CASRMADIYTDTQYF. The DNA read from the CDR3 is TGTGCCAGTAGAATGGCCGACATCTACACAGATACG.